These 29 T cell receptor beta chains share one sample of origin, sequenced in a study of metastatic and nonmetastatic thyroid tumors. With MiXCR, TCRdb called clones anew from the PCR reads. The sample lists some 19,000 clones, roughly 15% seen once, with roughly 35% in the top ten. All patients were treatment-naive before thyroid surgery. Sequencing was performed on blood. Receptor source: a female donor with papillary thyroid cancer or a benign thyroid nodule (not recorded which). Some clones in this sample may be carry-over from other donors' samples.

The chain recombines TRBV4-1 with TRBJ1-5; no clear D. V was cut by 4 bases and J by 9 bases, with 13 bases left in between. The CDR3 totals 13 residues. CDR1 is MGHRA, CDR2 YSYEKL, per germline. The DNA of the CDR3 is TGCGCCAGCAGCCGTCTGCCCCTGGGGCCCCAGCATTTT. Encoded protein: CASSRLPLGPQHF.

This clone was picked up many times. In the same sample, other DNA sequences code for this CDR3. This chain links TRBV29-1 with TRBJ2-5; D could derive from TRBD1 or TRBD2 (5 bases each). The CDR3 sequence is 13 residues long. Trimming pared 2 bases from V and 5 bases from J, leaving 12 bases between. Germline loops: CDR1 SQVTM, CDR2 ANQGSEA. The CDR3 nucleotides read TGCAGCGTTGAACGGGGACCTGGGGAGACCCAGTACTTC. As protein: CSVERGPGETQYF.

This clone was seen at least ten times. The rearrangement links TRBV6-2 or TRBV6-3 to TRBJ2-1, with 9 positions matching TRBD2. The CDR3 extends over 14 amino acids. Per germline, CDR1 MNHEY and CDR2 SVGEGT. V shed 6 bases, J shed 9 bases, and the junction held 9 bases outside the gene matches. The CDR3 region is CASSRPGLAVEQFF. The CDR3 DNA follows: TGTGCCAGCAGCCGTCCGGGACTAGCAGTTGAGCAGTTCTTC.

This clone has at least ten counts. The chain has TRBV20-1 and TRBJ2-3; 7 bases are shared with TRBD2. CDR1 is DFQATT and CDR2 is SNEGSKA in the germline V gene (reference sequence). The CDR3 runs 15 residues. Trimming removed 0 bases from V and 4 bases from J; junction bases left unmatched: 7. The CDR3: CSARDVGGPSDTQYF. The CDR3 DNA is TGCAGTGCTAGAGATGTGGGAGGGCCTTCAGATACGCAGTATTTT.

The V and J genes are TRBV6-1 and TRBJ2-7; no reliable D call. V was pared by 6 bases and J by 3 bases, with 9 bases between. This CDR3 has 12 amino acids. Germline V CDR1 and CDR2: MNHNS, SASEGT. CDR3 DNA: TGTGCCAGCAGCCCTGAATACTACGAGCAGTACTTC. Protein product: CASSPEYYEQYF.

The sample holds many counts of this clone. V and J are TRBV5-6 and TRBJ1-2; possibly TRBD1 for D (6 bases). The CDR3 has 14 amino acids. Germline values: CDR1 SGHDT, CDR2 YYEEEE. V dropped 7 bases and J dropped 8 bases, with 21 bases sitting between them. CDR3 sequence (DNA): TGTGCCAGCGGAGGGGGGGGCCCCAACGGGGGCTACACCTTC. It encodes CASGGGGPNGGYTF.

In its sample, this clone was seen many times. Here the CDR3 reads CASSLVGGGIRELFF. The CDR3 region has the DNA TGTGCCAGCAGCTTAGTTGGAGGGGGTATCCGGGAGCTGTTTTTT. The chain has TRBV7-9 and TRBJ2-2; D might be TRBD1 or TRBD2, each matching 6 bases. Trimming pared 1 base from V and 9 bases from J, leaving 15 bases between. The CDR3 consists of 15 residues. Germline V gives CDR1 SEHNR, CDR2 FQNEAQ (reference sequence).

This clone has at least ten counts. This chain links TRBV9 with TRBJ1-1; TRBD1 aligns across 10 bases. CDR1 and CDR2 from the germline V gene are SGDLS and YYNGEE. The CDR3 has 16 amino acids. Trimming took 2 bases from V and 3 from J; bases not matched to a gene: 7. The CDR3 reads CASSVYPGTGDTEAFF. CDR3 bases: TGTGCCAGCAGCGTTTACCCCGGGACAGGGGACACTGAAGCTTTCTTT.

This clone was seen ten or more times. V and J are TRBV24-1 and TRBJ2-5; D call uncertain. This CDR3 has 13 residues. Per germline, CDR1 KGHDR and CDR2 SFDVKD. The V gene lost 7 bases and the J gene lost 4 bases, with 12 bases spanning the gap. The CDR3 is CATSHRPVETQYF. CDR3 nucleotides: TGTGCCACCAGCCACCGGCCAGTAGAGACCCAGTACTTC.

In its sample, this clone was seen a few times. J is TRBJ2-7 and V is TRBV6-2 or TRBV6-3, with D possibly being TRBD1 (6 bases). CDR1 and CDR2 from the germline V gene are MNHEY and SVGEGT. The CDR3 extends over 14 amino acids. Deletions cut 8 bases from V and 1 base from J, with 15 bases between. The CDR3 protein is CASDTGILSYEQYF. CDR3 bases: TGTGCCAGCGATACAGGGATTCTATCCTACGAGCAGTACTTC.

This clone was seen at least ten times. The chain carries TRBV20-1 and TRBJ1-2; D not certain. Trimming took 4 bases from V and 2 from J, leaving 11 bases between them. Germline CDR1 and CDR2: DFQATT and SNEGSKA (reference sequence). This CDR3 contains 13 residues. CDR3 coding DNA: TGCAGTGCTACCGTCGCCGGGAACTATGGCTACACCTTC. Translating it yields CSATVAGNYGYTF.

Ten or more counts support this clone. V gene TRBV28 combines with J gene TRBJ1-5, with D perhaps matching TRBD1 (5 bases). The ends were cut back, 1 base at V and 3 bases at J, with 10 bases in the middle. This CDR3 has 15 amino acids. Per germline, CDR1 MDHEN and CDR2 SYDVKM. CDR3 loop: CASSLSGLINQPQHF. For the CDR3, the DNA is TGTGCCAGCAGTTTATCGGGGCTGATCAATCAGCCCCAGCATTTT.

On this clone itself: A read error may be the cause here, since a much bigger clone is one base away. The chain has TRBV7-3 and TRBJ1-2; D unresolved. The CDR3 totals 13 residues. Per the germline V gene, CDR1 is SGHTA and CDR2 is FQGTGA. CDR3 amino acids: CAGSTMDGYGYTF. CDR3 DNA: TGTGCCGGCAGCACGATGGACGGCTATGGCTACACCTTC.

This clone was counted at least ten times. A much larger clone lies one base from this, so it may be a read error. The chain uses TRBV20-1 and TRBJ2-3, with 9 bases fitting TRBD2. Looked up from germline, CDR1 is DFQATT and CDR2 is SNEGSKA (reference sequence). The length of the CDR3 is 14 residues. The CDR3 DNA reads as TGCGGTGCTAGCTGGACTAGCGGCACAGATACGCAGTATTTT. Its protein is CGASWTSGTDTQYF.

The V call is TRBV5-1, the J call TRBJ2-3; TRBD2 might be the D (6 bases). The germline gives CDR1 SGHRS, CDR2 YFSETQ. V lost 0 bases and J lost 10, with 12 bases in between. The CDR3 consists of 13 residues. CDR3: CASSLGRRDAQYF. The DNA for the CDR3 is TGCGCCAGCAGCTTGGGGAGGCGGGACGCGCAGTATTTT.

This clone has a count of ten or more. The chain employs TRBV9 and TRBJ1-4; D is unclear. The germline V gene has CDR1 SGDLS and CDR2 YYNGEE. V was trimmed by 2 bases and J by 6 bases, leaving 11 bases between them. The CDR3 loop spans 14 amino acids. CDR3 nucleotide sequence: TGTGCCAGCAGCGTCCGTAGGGATGATGAAAAACTGTTTTTT. Protein: CASSVRRDDEKLFF.

This clone was seen a handful of times. V is TRBV6-1 and J is TRBJ1-2, with D possibly TRBD1 on 5 matching bases. There are 12 residues in the CDR3. Per germline, CDR1 MNHNS and CDR2 SASEGT. The V end lost 2 bases, the J end lost 6 bases, and 7 bases lay between the germline ends. The CDR3 sequence is CASSERGHGYTF. In DNA form, the CDR3 reads TGTGCCAGCAGTGAACGGGGACATGGCTACACCTTC.

This clone was recorded many times. The J gene is TRBJ1-2, the V gene TRBV5-1; a weak D match, TRBD1 (5 bases). The CDR3 has 13 amino acids. Per the germline V gene, CDR1 is SGHRS and CDR2 is YFSETQ. Trimming removed 5 bases at V and 8 bases at J, with 16 bases between. In nucleotides, the CDR3 is TGCGCCAGCAGTTCTGGTGGGGCCGGAGGCTACACCTTC. Protein sequence: CASSSGGAGGYTF.

This clone was seen at least ten times. This chain joins TRBV15 and TRBJ1-6; D remains ambiguous. The germline V and J ends were trimmed by 3 bases and 7 bases, with 4 bases remaining between them. CDR3 size: 12 residues. Germline V CDR1 and CDR2: LNHNV, YYDKDF (reference sequence). Here the CDR3 DNA reads TGTGCCACCAGCAGGCCAAATTCACCCCTCCACTTT. Translating it yields CATSRPNSPLHF.

Only a few counts were recorded for this clone. The chain uses TRBV28 and TRBJ1-6; maybe TRBD1 (5 bases). Germline V gene sequence: CDR1 MDHEN, CDR2 SYDVKM. The CDR3 is 17 residues long. V lost 4 bases to trimming and J lost 5 bases, with 18 bases between them. The CDR3 region is CASSSTSQGFNNSPLHF. The CDR3 DNA reads as TGTGCCAGCAGTTCCACCAGTCAGGGTTTCAATAATTCACCCCTCCACTTT.

This clone was recorded many times. CDR3 DNA sequence: TGCAGTGCTAGCCCCCAACTAGCGGGAGTTAACGAGCAGTACTTC. This encodes CSASPQLAGVNEQYF. The chain links TRBV20-1 to TRBJ2-7; 11 bases agree with TRBD2. Germline V gene data show CDR1 as DFQATT and CDR2 as SNEGSKA (reference sequence). The CDR3 covers 15 residues. After removal of 3 bases from V and 5 bases from J, the junction contained 9 bases not matched to a gene.

This clone was counted at least ten times. This chain uses TRBV4-3 with TRBJ1-1; D is possibly TRBD1 (5 bases). The CDR3 contains 13 residues. Trimming stripped 1 base from V and 8 bases from J, with 11 bases between. Germline CDR1 LGHNA, CDR2 YSLEER. The CDR3 DNA is TGCGCCAGCAGCCAAGGGGTGAGGGGAGAAGCTTTCTTT. Its translation is CASSQGVRGEAFF.

By frequency in the sample, this clone is medium-sized. The rearrangement joins TRBV27 to TRBJ1-1, with D unresolved. Trimming left V 5 bases short and J 3 bases short, with 10 bases between. Per the germline V gene, CDR1 is MNHEY and CDR2 is SMNVEV (reference sequence). This CDR3 region has 13 residues. CDR3 DNA sequence: TGTGCCAGCAGTCCCCAAAGGGACACTGAAGCTTTCTTT. Translated, it gives CASSPQRDTEAFF.

In its sample, this clone was seen a few times. CDR3 coding DNA: TGTGCCAGCAGCCAAGAGTGGACAGGGGTAGACGAGCAGTACTTC. Its translation is CASSQEWTGVDEQYF. This chain links TRBV4-2 with TRBJ2-7, with 9 bases that match TRBD1. The trim removed 0 bases at V and 5 bases at J, leaving 5 bases unmatched. The CDR3 is made up of 15 amino acids. The germline V gene has CDR1 LGHNA and CDR2 YNFKEQ.

There are many counts of this clone. The chain joins TRBV11-2 to TRBJ2-7; 7 bases fit TRBD1. V shed 7 bases and J 0 bases; nucleotides not matched to a gene: 3. The CDR3 is 13 amino acids. CDR1 and CDR2 from the germline V gene are SGHAT and FQNNGV. In nucleotides, the CDR3 is TGTGCCAGCACGGGGACAGTCTCCTACGAGCAGTACTTC. This gives the protein CASTGTVSYEQYF.

In this sample, this clone turned up many times. V is TRBV5-1 and J is TRBJ1-6; D possibly corresponds to TRBD1 (6 bases). Germline V lookup: CDR1 SGHRS, CDR2 YFSETQ. This CDR3 has 15 amino acids. Trimming took off 0 bases at V and 8 bases at J, with 12 bases between the two ends. CDR3 sequence: CASSLGSQGDSPLHF. CDR3 sequence (DNA): TGCGCCAGCAGCTTGGGTTCACAGGGAGATTCACCCCTCCACTTT.

This clone was seen many times. The V and J genes are TRBV19 and TRBJ2-2; D is uncertain. Germline CDR1 is LNHDA and CDR2 is SQIVND (reference sequence). The CDR3 is 14 residues long. V lost 4 bases and J 1 base, leaving 7 bases between the germline ends. The CDR3 nucleotides are TGTGCCAGTAGTAAGGCAGAGAACACCGGGGAGCTGTTTTTT. It encodes CASSKAENTGELFF.

This clone is labeled medium-sized. V usage is TRBV11-1 and J usage is TRBJ2-7; maybe TRBD1 (5 bases). V lost 5 bases and J 2 bases, leaving 10 bases between the germline ends. The CDR3 contains 13 residues. Germline CDR1 SGHAT, CDR2 FQDESV (reference sequence). The CDR3 region is CASSQGQAYEQYF. In DNA form, the CDR3 reads TGTGCCAGCAGCCAAGGACAAGCCTACGAGCAGTACTTC.

This clone is classed as medium-sized. V gene TRBV11-2 combines with J gene TRBJ2-7; tentatively, D is TRBD2 (5 bases). Germline V CDR1 and CDR2: SGHAT, FQNNGV. Trimming shortened V by 1 base and J by 1 base, and 8 bases separated the two germline ends. The CDR3 is 14 residues long. This chain's CDR3 is CASSLAAVSYEQYF. CDR3 bases: TGTGCCAGCAGCTTAGCAGCGGTTTCCTACGAGCAGTACTTC.